The next 26 T cell receptor beta chains were all read from a single sample in a study of blood T cells in healthy people across ages. Using a J-beta primer mix together with a sample-barcoded 5' primer, a second PCR was run for roughly 6 to 12 cycles. TCRdb redid the calling of the 5' RACE reads with MiXCR, one entry per CDR3 protein. This sample has over a million distinct CDR3 sequences; roughly 40% occur once, and the top ten carry 7.9%. The sequencing sample was made of blood. These receptors were taken from a woman aged 18-29 years in good health.

The rearrangement links TRBV7-8 to TRBJ1-2; 11 bases agree with TRBD1. This CDR3 region has 16 residues. V was pared by 1 base and J by 7 bases, with 8 bases of the junction left unmatched. CDR1 and CDR2 from the germline V gene are SGHVS and FQNEAQ. The CDR3 protein is CASSLGTGGFRTGYTF. The CDR3 DNA is TGTGCCAGCAGCTTAGGGACAGGGGGCTTCCGTACTGGCTACACCTTC. Drawing the rest from reference TRBV7-8 and TRBJ1-2, the complete variable domain is GAGVSQSPRYKVAKRGQDVALRCDPISGHVSLFWYQQALGQGPEFLTYFQNEAQLDKSGLPSDRFFAERPEGSVSTLKIQRTQQEDSAVYLCASSLGTGGFRTGYTFGSGTRLTVV.

This clonotype was recorded a few times. The chain has TRBV20-1 and TRBJ2-2, with D maybe TRBD1 (6 bases). The germline V and J ends were trimmed by 6 bases and 5 bases, with 25 bases remaining between them. Germline CDR1 and CDR2: DFQATT and SNEGSKA (reference sequence). CDR3 length: 17 amino acids. The DNA of the CDR3 is TGCAGTGCATCGGACAGTCCACAGGGATTGAGAACCGGGGAGCTGTTTTTT. It translates to CSASDSPQGLRTGELFF.

This chain joins TRBV9 and TRBJ1-5; D is perhaps TRBD1 (6 bases). V was trimmed by 0 bases and J by 0 bases, leaving 16 bases between them. The CDR3 contains 18 residues. Germline V gives CDR1 SGDLS, CDR2 YYNGEE. CDR3 nucleotide sequence: TGTGCCAGCAGCGTAGGTCAGGGGCGGAAAACTAGCAATCAGCCCCAGCATTTT. This sequence encodes CASSVGQGRKTSNQPQHF.

The genes are TRBV20-1 and TRBJ2-3, with D unclear. The CDR3 runs 14 residues. The V gene's germline CDR1 is DFQATT and CDR2 SNEGSKA (reference sequence). V lost 2 bases to trimming and J lost 0 bases, with 9 bases between them. The CDR3 bases are TGCAGTGCTAGAAAGCCCAGTAGCACAGATACGCAGTATTTT. The encoded protein is CSARKPSSTDTQYF.

This chain links TRBV3-1 with TRBJ2-1, with 11 nucleotides matching TRBD2. CDR1 and CDR2 (germline): LGHDT, YNNKEL (reference sequence). The CDR3 is 14 residues long. Unmatched junction bases numbered 5, after V lost 4 bases and J lost 9 bases. The CDR3 DNA reads as TGTGCCAGCAGCCTAGCGGGGGGGCTCAGTGAGCAGTTCTTC. This codes for CASSLAGGLSEQFF.

The chain links TRBV20-1 to TRBJ2-7; 10 bases are a match to TRBD1. The DNA end favors TRBJ2-5, so the J call may be wrong. The germline V gene has CDR1 DFQATT and CDR2 SNEGSKA (reference sequence). The CDR3 has 13 amino acids. The CDR3 loop is CSAAGTGEQTQYF. The CDR3 DNA reads TGCAGTGCGGCCGGGACAGGGGAACAGACCCAGTACTTC.

This clonotype was seen more than once but under ten times. The gene calls are TRBV9 and TRBJ2-3; 8 bases fit TRBD1. With V trimmed by 2 bases and J by 5 bases, 1 base remained unmatched. Germline CDR1 is SGDLS and CDR2 is YYNGEE. The CDR3 runs to 13 residues. The CDR3 loop reads CASSVGQVDTQYF. CDR3 DNA sequence: TGTGCCAGCAGCGTGGGACAGGTAGATACGCAGTATTTT. The full variable domain, rest sourced from reference TRBV9 and TRBJ2-3, is DSGVTQTPKHLITATGQRVTLRCSPRSGDLSVYWYQQSLDQGLQFLIQYYNGEERAKGNILERFSAQQFPDLHSELNLSSLELGDSALYFCASSVGQVDTQYFGPGTRLTVL.

This chain joins TRBV29-1 and TRBJ2-7, with 10 bases fitting TRBD2. CDR3 length equals 15 residues. Trimming took 6 bases from V and 2 from J; bases not matched to a gene: 10. CDR1 is SQVTM and CDR2 is ANQGSEA in the germline V gene. CDR3 in DNA: TGCAGCGTCGGTTTTACTAGCGGGACCCCCTACGAGCAGTACTTC. Translated: CSVGFTSGTPYEQYF.

This clonotype was detected many times. This may be a read error: a much more frequent sequence differs by one nucleotide. This chain joins TRBV21-1 and TRBJ2-5. TRBV21-1 is given as a pseudogene. This CDR3 comprises 11 residues. CDR3: CASSKEETQYF. CDR3 DNA: TGTGCCAGCAGCAAAGAAGAGACCCAGTACTTC.

This clonotype was recorded a few times. CDR3 in DNA: TGCAGTGTTAAGGGTAGCGGGAGGGGAAATACGCAGTATTTT. The encoded protein is CSVKGSGRGNTQYF. The chain uses TRBV20-1 and TRBJ2-3; 11 bases agree with TRBD2. J lost 7 bases, V lost 7 bases, and 10 bases had no gene match. The germline CDR1 and CDR2 sequences are DFQATT and SNEGSKA (reference sequence). The CDR3 has 14 amino acids.

The gene calls are TRBV6-5 and TRBJ2-1; 10 positions match TRBD2. Trimming at V came to 0 bases and at J to 0 bases, leaving 5 bases not matched to a gene. CDR3 length equals 18 residues. The germline CDR1 and CDR2 sequences are MNHEY and SVGAGI. CDR3 in DNA: TGTGCCAGCAGTTACTCGTGGACTAGCGGCCGCTCCTACAATGAGCAGTTCTTC. Translated: CASSYSWTSGRSYNEQFF.

The chain links TRBV5-1 to TRBJ2-5, with a weak D call TRBD2 (6 bases). Germline CDR1 is SGHRS and CDR2 is YFSETQ. V was trimmed by 4 bases and J by 3 bases, leaving 13 bases between them. The CDR3 spans 14 residues. Here the CDR3 DNA reads TGCGCCAGCAGCGAGGGATGGGAGGAAGAGACCCAGTACTTC. Residues: CASSEGWEEETQYF.

This sequence joins TRBV4-1 and TRBJ2-5, with D unclear. The germline V and J ends were trimmed by 7 bases and 1 base, with 10 bases remaining between them. This CDR3 is 13 amino acids long. Germline values: CDR1 MGHRA, CDR2 YSYEKL. The CDR3 loop reads CASNRAIQETQYF. DNA for the CDR3: TGCGCCAGCAACCGGGCCATCCAAGAGACCCAGTACTTC.

This clonotype was counted a few times. V and J are TRBV27 and TRBJ1-6; D call uncertain. The CDR3 covers 12 residues. Per the germline V gene, CDR1 is MNHEY and CDR2 is SMNVEV (reference sequence). Trimming stripped 5 bases from V and 7 bases from J, with 6 bases between. The CDR3 bases are TGTGCCAGCAGTACGGGCAATTCACCCCTCCACTTT. This translates into CASSTGNSPLHF.

This clonotype was seen a single time. J is TRBJ2-5 and V is TRBV7-8; possibly TRBD1 or TRBD2 for D (5 bases each). V shed 5 bases and J shed 4 bases, with 14 bases lying between them. The CDR3 runs 14 residues. Germline V gene lookup returns CDR1 SGHVS and CDR2 FQNEAQ. DNA for the CDR3: TGTGCCAGCAGCGCCCTAGGGACGCGAGAGACCCAGTACTTC. This codes for CASSALGTRETQYF.

This clonotype was found many times. This chain links TRBV28 with TRBJ2-3; D is undetermined. The germline CDR1 and CDR2 sequences are MDHEN and SYDVKM. V shed 6 bases and J shed 4 bases, with 8 bases lying between them. The CDR3 sequence is 12 residues long. CDR3 residues: CASSTPADTQYF. The CDR3 DNA is TGTGCCAGCAGCACTCCGGCAGATACGCAGTATTTT. The whole variable domain, filled in from reference TRBV28 and TRBJ2-3, reads DVKVTQSSRYLVKRTGEKVFLECVQDMDHENMFWYRQDPGLGLRLIYFSYDVKMKEKGDIPEGYSVSREKKERFSLILESASTNQTSMYLCASSTPADTQYFGPGTRLTVL.

This clonotype was seen only a few times. This chain connects TRBV7-2 to TRBJ2-7; D is perhaps TRBD2 (6 bases). With 0 bases removed from V and 7 bases from J, the gap between germline ends came to 16 bases. Germline V gene sequence: CDR1 SGHTA, CDR2 FQGNSA. This CDR3 has 15 residues. The CDR3 loop is CASSLAGDLPLEQYF. CDR3 DNA sequence: TGTGCCAGCAGCTTAGCAGGGGACTTGCCACTGGAGCAGTACTTC.

The rearrangement uses TRBV5-1 and TRBJ2-1; D is perhaps TRBD2 (6 bases). TRBJ2-7 explains the end of the DNA better; the J call may be wrong. This CDR3 contains 14 residues. Germline V gene lookup returns CDR1 SGHRS and CDR2 YFSETQ. The CDR3, as DNA: TGCGCCAGCAGCCGCCGGGAGTCCTACAATGAGCAGTACTTC. Its translation is CASSRRESYNEQYF.

This clonotype was seen a handful of times. V and J are TRBV29-1 and TRBJ1-1, with TRBD1 as a possible D gene (5 bases). This CDR3 is built from 14 residues. Looked up from germline, CDR1 is SQVTM and CDR2 is ANQGSEA. The V end was cut by 7 bases, the J end by 0 bases, with 15 bases between. In DNA, the CDR3 is TGCAGCGGGACACAACAGGACCTGAACACTGAAGCTTTCTTT. It specifies CSGTQQDLNTEAFF.

V and J are TRBV7-8 and TRBJ2-5; 11 nucleotides match TRBD1. The J call is doubtful: the DNA matches TRBJ2-7 better. The germline CDR1 and CDR2 sequences are SGHVS and FQNEAQ. CDR3 length: 16 amino acids. The CDR3 is CASSLGGTGGRYEQYF. DNA for the CDR3: TGTGCCAGCAGCTTAGGTGGGACAGGGGGGCGGTACGAGCAGTACTTC.

The gene calls are TRBV3-1 and TRBJ1-1; D may be TRBD1 (5 bases). Germline CDR1 LGHDT, CDR2 YNNKEL (reference sequence). Between the trimmed V and J ends, which lost 5 bases and 1 base, there was a span of 11 bases. The CDR3 is made up of 14 amino acids. CDR3 residues: CASSNDRENTEAFF. CDR3 DNA: TGTGCCAGCAGCAACGACAGAGAGAACACTGAAGCTTTCTTT.

The chain's CDR3 is CASSPLPITEAFF. DNA for the CDR3: TGTGCCAGCTCACCACTCCCTATCACTGAAGCTTTCTTT. The rearrangement links TRBV18 to TRBJ1-1; D remains ambiguous. V was clipped by 1 base and J by 4 bases, with 7 bases between them. Looked up from germline, CDR1 is KGHSH and CDR2 is LQKENI. The CDR3 length is 13 residues.

This clonotype was counted between two and nine times. The chain recombines TRBV7-2 with TRBJ2-4; weak D call: TRBD1 (6 bases). The closer fit of TRBJ2-7 to the DNA end suggests the J call may be wrong. This CDR3 has 14 residues. The germline V gene has CDR1 SGHTA and CDR2 FQGNSA. CDR3 sequence (DNA): TGTGCCAGCAGCTCCCGGGACATGAACTACGAGCAGTACTTC. Protein sequence: CASSSRDMNYEQYF.

The chain combines TRBV9 with TRBJ2-5, with 10 nucleotides matching TRBD2. V trimming: 0 bases; J trimming: 5 bases; junction bases outside the gene matches: 7. The CDR3 consists of 16 residues. CDR1 and CDR2 from the germline V gene are SGDLS and YYNGEE. The CDR3 loop reads CASSVAALAGVETQYF. CDR3 nucleotide sequence: TGTGCCAGCAGCGTAGCTGCCCTAGCGGGGGTGGAGACCCAGTACTTC. The whole variable domain, filled in from reference TRBV9 and TRBJ2-5, reads DSGVTQTPKHLITATGQRVTLRCSPRSGDLSVYWYQQSLDQGLQFLIQYYNGEERAKGNILERFSAQQFPDLHSELNLSSLELGDSALYFCASSVAALAGVETQYFGPGTRLLVL.

The chain carries TRBV4-3 and TRBJ2-1, with a tentative D call TRBD2 (6 bases). TRBJ2-7 matches the DNA end more closely, so the J call is doubtful. Per germline, CDR1 LGHNA and CDR2 YSLEER. The CDR3 is 17 residues long. The CDR3 nucleotides read TGCGCCAGCAACCAGAGTTATGGAGGGAGCTCCTACAATGAGCAGTACTTC. Its translation is CASNQSYGGSSYNEQYF.

The gene calls are TRBV21-1 and TRBJ1-4. TRBV21-1 is reported as a pseudogene. The CDR3 runs 17 residues. The CDR3 region has the DNA TGTGCCAGCAGCAAACCCGAAGTAGGAGCAACTAATGAAAAACTGTTTTTT. Amino acid sequence: CASSKPEVGATNEKLFF.